Below, one TCR beta chain is given with its context. Its antigen is not known. Sequencing used immunoSEQ multiplex PCR; TCRdb keeps in-frame clones, though not all of them. The sample holds about 2.4 million clones, approximately 93% seen once. The entry originates in a study of shared clonotypes between healthy human individuals. General study results and limits: Four donors showed sharing of approximately 5% of naive CD4 clonotypes.

Per the germline V gene, CDR1 is SGHTA and CDR2 is FQGTGA. CDR3 length equals 13 residues. The V end was cut by 5 bases, the J end by 0 bases, with 5 bases between. The receptor was isolated from a man aged 18-30 years in good health. Some clones in this sample may be carry-over from other donors' samples. Material for sequencing was naive CD4+ T cells from PBMCs. The subset: CD45RA+ positively selected. The genes are TRBV7-3 and TRBJ1-3; D is uncertain. CDR3 DNA sequence: TGTGCCAGCAGCGAGTTCTCTGGAAACACCATATATTTT. Translation gives CASSEFSGNTIYF.